The 5 T cell receptor beta chains in this list originate from one sample, sequenced in a study of blood T cell repertoires in COVID-19. Produced via immunoSEQ multiplex PCR; TCRdb's table is partial and in-frame only. The table lists fewer than 100,000 clones, about 82% of them singletons, with roughly 8.9% in the top ten. The sample taken for sequencing was peripheral blood. The receptors shown here come from a man over 45 with COVID-19, enrolled during active disease.

The chain uses TRBV5-5 and TRBJ2-2; weak D call: TRBD2 (5 bases). V was clipped by 6 bases and J by 0 bases, with 9 bases between them. The length of the CDR3 is 14 residues. Per germline, CDR1 SGHKS and CDR2 YYEKEE (reference sequence). CDR3 sequence (DNA): TGTGCCAGCACGAGGGCCCCGAACACCGGGGAGCTGTTTTTT. Amino acid sequence: CASTRAPNTGELFF. The complete variable domain, with remaining parts taken from reference TRBV5-5 and TRBJ2-2, reads DAGVTQSPTHLIKTRGQQVTLRCSPISGHKSVSWYQQVLGQGPQFIFQYYEKEERGRGNFPDRFSARQFPNYSSELNVNALLLGDSALYLCASTRAPNTGELFFGEGSRLTVL.

This chain joins TRBV2 and TRBJ2-5; 10 nucleotides match TRBD1. Per the germline V gene, CDR1 is SNHLY and CDR2 is FYNNEI. CDR3 length equals 16 residues. Unmatched junction bases numbered 9, after V lost 4 bases and J lost 4 bases. CDR3 in amino acids: CASSARLTGGGETQYF. CDR3 nucleotide sequence: TGTGCCAGCAGTGCCCGCCTGACAGGGGGCGGAGAGACCCAGTACTTC.

The V gene is TRBV9, the J gene TRBJ1-1; 7 bases align to TRBD1. CDR3 length equals 17 residues. Germline CDR1 is SGDLS and CDR2 is YYNGEE. The V segment lost 5 bases and the J segment 3 bases; nucleotides outside the gene matches: 16. The CDR3 region is CASSPTNRGRADTEAFF. The CDR3 bases are TGTGCCAGCAGTCCGACCAATAGGGGGCGCGCGGACACTGAAGCTTTCTTT.

The V and J genes are TRBV6-5 and TRBJ1-1; 7 positions agree with TRBD1. J was trimmed by 1 base and V by 7 bases; bases with no gene match: 6. The CDR3 spans 14 residues. The germline V gene encodes CDR1 MNHEY and CDR2 SVGAGI. The CDR3 DNA is TGTGCCAGCAACAAACAGGGGTCGAACACTGAAGCTTTCTTT. Residues: CASNKQGSNTEAFF.

The table lists this clone with a count of one. The chain has TRBV28 and TRBJ1-4, with D tentatively TRBD1 (5 bases). The V end was cut by 1 base, the J end by 8 bases, with 23 bases between. Germline V lookup: CDR1 MDHEN, CDR2 SYDVKM. The CDR3 covers 18 residues. The CDR3 nucleotides read TGTGCCAGCAGTTTATCATCCTATAGGGACTTAGAGGACGAAAAACTGTTTTTT. Residues: CASSLSSYRDLEDEKLFF. Filled out from reference TRBV28 and TRBJ1-4, the complete variable domain reads DVKVTQSSRYLVKRTGEKVFLECVQDMDHENMFWYRQDPGLGLRLIYFSYDVKMKEKGDIPEGYSVSREKKERFSLILESASTNQTSMYLCASSLSSYRDLEDEKLFFGSGTQLSVL.